This TCR beta chain was recorded in a study of OX40 agonist ivuxolimab in advanced cancers. Study-level background: Patients received ivuxolimab, an agonistic anti-OX40 (CD134) antibody. Regarding the study as a whole: Clonal expansion from baseline to week 6 occurred in both CD4+ and CD8+ T cells.

On this clone itself: The antigen is unknown.

Measured with immunoSEQ multiplex PCR; TCRdb has only the in-frame clones, and not every one. Of tens of thousands of clones listed, approximately 88% are singletons. The TCR originated in an adult with an advanced solid tumor such as melanoma, head and neck, liver or kidney cancer. Sequencing used CD4+ or CD8+ T cells sorted from blood, obtained in a trial of the OX40 agonist ivuxolimab.

CDR3 protein: CASSMDRSSYNEQFF. CDR3 nucleotide sequence: TGTGCCAGCAGCATGGACAGGAGCTCCTACAATGAGCAGTTCTTC. This chain connects TRBV11-2 to TRBJ2-1, with 7 bases fitting TRBD1. This CDR3 comprises 15 residues. J was trimmed by 0 bases and V by 5 bases; bases with no gene match: 4. Germline V gene lookup returns CDR1 SGHAT and CDR2 FQNNGV.